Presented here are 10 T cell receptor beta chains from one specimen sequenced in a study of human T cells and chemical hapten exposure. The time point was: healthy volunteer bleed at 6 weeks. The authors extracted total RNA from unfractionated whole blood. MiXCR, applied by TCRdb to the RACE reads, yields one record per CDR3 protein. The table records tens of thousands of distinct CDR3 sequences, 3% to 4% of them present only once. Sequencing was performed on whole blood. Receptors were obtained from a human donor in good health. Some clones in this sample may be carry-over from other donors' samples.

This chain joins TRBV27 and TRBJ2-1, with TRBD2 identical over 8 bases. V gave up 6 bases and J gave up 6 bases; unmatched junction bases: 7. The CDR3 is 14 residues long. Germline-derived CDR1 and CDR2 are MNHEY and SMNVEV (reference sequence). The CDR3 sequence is CASSPGGGANEQFF. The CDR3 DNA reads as TGTGCCAGCAGCCCGGGAGGGGGAGCCAATGAGCAGTTCTTC.

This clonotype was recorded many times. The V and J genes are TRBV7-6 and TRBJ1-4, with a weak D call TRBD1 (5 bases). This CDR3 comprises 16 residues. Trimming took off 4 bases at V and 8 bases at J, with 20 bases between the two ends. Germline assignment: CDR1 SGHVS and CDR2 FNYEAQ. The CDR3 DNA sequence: TGTGCCAGCAGCTCCCGCAAAGGAAGAGGACACGAAAAACTGTTTTTT. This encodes CASSSRKGRGHEKLFF.

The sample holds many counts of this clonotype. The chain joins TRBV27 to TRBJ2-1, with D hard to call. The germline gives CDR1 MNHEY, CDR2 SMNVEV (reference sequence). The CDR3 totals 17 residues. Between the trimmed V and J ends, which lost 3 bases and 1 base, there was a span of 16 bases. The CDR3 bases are TGTGCCAGCAGTTTTCGACGGACGACTGGTTCCTACAATGAGCAGTTCTTC. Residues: CASSFRRTTGSYNEQFF.

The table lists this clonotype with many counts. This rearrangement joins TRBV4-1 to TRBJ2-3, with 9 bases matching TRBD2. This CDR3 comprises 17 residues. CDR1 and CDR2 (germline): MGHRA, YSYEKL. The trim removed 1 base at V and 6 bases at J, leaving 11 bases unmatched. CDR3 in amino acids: CASSQGLGGSGSDTQYF. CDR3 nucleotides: TGCGCCAGCAGCCAAGGACTCGGAGGTAGCGGGAGCGATACGCAGTATTTT.

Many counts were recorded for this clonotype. CDR3 region: CSVVAGGPEAFF. Here the CDR3 DNA reads TGCAGCGTTGTGGCAGGAGGGCCCGAAGCTTTCTTT. The rearrangement uses TRBV29-1 and TRBJ1-1; no firm D call. V lost 4 bases, J lost 8 bases, and 14 bases lay in between. The length of the CDR3 is 12 residues. Looked up from germline, CDR1 is SQVTM and CDR2 is ANQGSEA.

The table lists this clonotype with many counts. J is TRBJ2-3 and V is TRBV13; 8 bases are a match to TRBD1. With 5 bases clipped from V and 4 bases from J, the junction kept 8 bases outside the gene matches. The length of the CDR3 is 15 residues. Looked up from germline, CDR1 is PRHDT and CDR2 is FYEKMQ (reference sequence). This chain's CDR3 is CASSPGQGLADTQYF. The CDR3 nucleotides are TGTGCCAGCAGCCCTGGACAGGGTTTGGCAGATACGCAGTATTTT.

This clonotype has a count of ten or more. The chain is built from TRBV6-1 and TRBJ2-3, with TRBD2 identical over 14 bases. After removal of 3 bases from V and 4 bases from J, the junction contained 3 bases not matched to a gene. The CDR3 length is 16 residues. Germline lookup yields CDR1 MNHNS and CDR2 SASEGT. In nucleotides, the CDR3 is TGTGCCAGCAGTGAGACTAGCGGGAGGGTCCCAGATACGCAGTATTTT. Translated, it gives CASSETSGRVPDTQYF.

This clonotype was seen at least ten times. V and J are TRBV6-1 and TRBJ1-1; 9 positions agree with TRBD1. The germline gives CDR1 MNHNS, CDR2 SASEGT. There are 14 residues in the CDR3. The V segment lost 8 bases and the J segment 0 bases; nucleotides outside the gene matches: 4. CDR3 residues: CASGDRAMNTEAFF. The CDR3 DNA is TGTGCCAGCGGGGACAGGGCCATGAACACTGAAGCTTTCTTT.

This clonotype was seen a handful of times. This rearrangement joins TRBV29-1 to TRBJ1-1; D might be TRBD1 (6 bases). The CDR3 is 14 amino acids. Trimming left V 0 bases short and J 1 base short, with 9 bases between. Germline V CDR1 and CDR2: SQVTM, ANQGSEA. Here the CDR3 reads CSVEDGGPNTEAFF. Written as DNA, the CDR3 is TGCAGCGTTGAAGATGGGGGCCCGAACACTGAAGCTTTCTTT.

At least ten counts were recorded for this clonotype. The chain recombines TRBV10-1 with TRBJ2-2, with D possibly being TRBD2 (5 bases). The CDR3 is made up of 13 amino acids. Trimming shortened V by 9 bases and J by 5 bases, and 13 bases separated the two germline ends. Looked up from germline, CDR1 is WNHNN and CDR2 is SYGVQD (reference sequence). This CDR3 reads CASTSSGTGELFF. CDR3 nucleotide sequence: TGCGCCAGTACGTCCTCGGGAACCGGGGAGCTGTTTTTT.